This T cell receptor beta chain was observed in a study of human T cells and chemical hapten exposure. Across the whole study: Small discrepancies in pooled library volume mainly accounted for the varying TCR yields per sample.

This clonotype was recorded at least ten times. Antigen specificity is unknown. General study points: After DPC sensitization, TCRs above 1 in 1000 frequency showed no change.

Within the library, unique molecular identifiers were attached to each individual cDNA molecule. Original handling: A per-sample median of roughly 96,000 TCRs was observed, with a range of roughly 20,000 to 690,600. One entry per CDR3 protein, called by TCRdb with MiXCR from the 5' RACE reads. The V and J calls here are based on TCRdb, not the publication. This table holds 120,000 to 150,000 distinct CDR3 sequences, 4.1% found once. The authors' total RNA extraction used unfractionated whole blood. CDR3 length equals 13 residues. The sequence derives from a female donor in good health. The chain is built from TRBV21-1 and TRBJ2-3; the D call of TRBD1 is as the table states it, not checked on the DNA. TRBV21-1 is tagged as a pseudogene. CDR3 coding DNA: TGTGCCACCCCGAACAGGGAGACAGATACGCAGTATTTT. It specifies CATPNRETDTQYF.